One TCR beta chain is described in this entry. This clone was observed once. Its antigen is currently not known. Base quality data are lacking; no much larger clone is found one base away. This entry comes from a study of shared clonotypes between healthy human individuals (dated by TCRdb to about 2020). With respect to the entire study: The cohort comprised two women and a few men aged 18 to 49 years. Per donor, three plates each were used for CD4 naive and CD4 memory, two for CD8 naive, and one for CD8 memory. The study deeply sequenced blood TCR repertoires of several healthy adults to estimate repertoire size and the extent of clonotype sharing between individuals. Libraries were prepared and TCR repertoires were sequenced by different laboratories using diverse techniques, in order to increase sequencing depth and limit assay-specific biases. Each donor's leukapheresis produced roughly between roughly 0.85 and 10 billion PBMCs. Here is what the overall study found, with its caveats: Because the study included a small number of donors, the genetic and exposure-history diversity represented was limited. Incomplete sequencing was indicated by rarefaction of sorted-subset datasets, despite the large sequencing depth. Pairwise subsampling led to the expectation that sequencing depth would affect the degree of clonotype sharing among donors. When four donors were compared, the shared fraction of clonotypes was about 5% for naive CD4, 3.5% for naive CD8, more than 2% for memory CD4, and 0.4% for memory CD8. Only blood was sampled, and tissue TCR repertoires likely differ from those in blood. Compared with non-shared clonotypes, clonotypes shared by all four sorted-subset donors had higher generation probabilities. Larger estimated clonotype richness was generally found for naive subsets than for memory subsets.

Donors were healthy HIV-negative adults with no recently reported acute infections or vaccinations. Every donor was a Caucasian adult living in Nashville, Tennessee, USA. CD4+ T cells were enriched by magnetic negative selection, after which naive cells were positively selected on CD45RA and the negative fraction was taken as the memory subset. After blood collection by leukapheresis, PBMCs were isolated using Ficoll-Histopaque density gradient centrifugation and then cryopreserved in the vapor phase of liquid nitrogen. Analytical flow cytometry was used to check the purity and quantity of every magnetically sorted T cell population. Each sorted fraction had its genomic DNA isolated and then quantified by UV absorbance on a Nanodrop 2000c. TCR CDR3 regions were amplified from genomic DNA by multiplex PCR using the deep immunoSEQ assay. For each cell subset, the extracted genomic DNA was distributed evenly across all wells of several immunoSEQ 96-well plates, and each plate served as one replicate. For sorted subsets, 200 ng of genomic DNA, equivalent to 30,000 or so T cell genomes, went into each replicate PCR. Purified libraries were measured with a Qubit 3.0 fluorometer, size-checked on a Bioanalyzer 2100, and measured again with the KAPA Library Quantification kit. Every immunoSEQ 96-well plate was sequenced on a dedicated single-read 150-cycle Illumina NextSeq 550 flow cell. In the original analysis: Because the immunoSEQ output held only junctional sequences and lacked quality scores, the filtering could not match the filtering applied to full-length reads. To assign V/J genes and CDR3, sequences were annotated against IMGT germline references using PyIR, a Python wrapper for IgBLAST v1.9. Reads were removed for weak V/J assignments (E-value above 1e-6), missing CDR3, stop codons, out-of-frame junctions, or ambiguous translated residues. V3J clonotypes were defined as sequences sharing the same inferred V gene, J gene, and CDR3 amino acid sequence. Percentage overlap between repertoires was computed as shared unique clonotypes divided by the size of the smaller repertoire. Repertoire richness was assessed with RTK rarefaction, the Chao1 estimator, and Recon v2.1 estimates of unobserved clonotypes. OLGA was used to compute generation probabilities for all TCRbeta clonotypes that the gDNA method yielded from a few donors. Not all clones reach the TCRdb copy of this immuneACCESS table, which keeps in-frame sequences only. Checked studies attribute under half of the gap to unresolved V genes and leave the rest unexplained. The DNA gave D and trimming, while V, J and clone size come from that table. Across this sample there are approximately 530,000 clones, with almost 97% seen only once. The ten largest clones take up about 0.064% of the sample.

CDR1 is given as LNHDA and CDR2 as SQIVND, both from the germline V gene (reference sequence). At the junction V is shortened by 9 bases and J by 4 bases; bases outside the gene matches: 10. Its CDR3 holds 15 amino acids, cysteine through phenylalanine. Only the CDR3 part of the read is kept: 45 bases, read in frame from the first base. The specimen sequenced was naive CD4+ T cells sorted from blood. What this sample's cell subset or site label stands for: CD45RA+ positively selected. The receptor was isolated from a woman younger than 45 in good health. The chain joins TRBV19 to TRBJ2-1; 9 of the junction bases match TRBD1. The DNA sequence is TGTGCCAGCTCCATCTACGGGACAGGGTACAATGAGCAGTTCTTC. This translates into CASSIYGTGYNEQFF. Supplemented by the reference TRBV19 and TRBJ2-1 proteins around the CDR3, the complete variable domain is DGGITQSPKYLFRKEGQNVTLSCEQNLNHDAMYWYRQDPGQGLRLIYYSQIVNDFQKGDIAEGYSVSREKKESFPLTVTSAQKNPTAFYLCASSIYGTGYNEQFFGPGTRLTVL.